Listed below are T cell receptor beta chains from one sample, sequenced in a study of tumor and adjacent non-tumor tissue in lung cancer. TCRdb re-analysed the multiplex PCR reads in MiXCR, keeping a single row per CDR3 protein. The sample records about 78,000 distinct CDR3 sequences, around 80% being singletons. Input material: lung tumor tissue. The receptors shown here come from a woman in her fifties or sixties with non-small cell lung cancer. The CDR3 runs from the conserved cysteine through the conserved F or W. A D gene is named only where the DNA matches it firmly. For some rows the clone size is stated as once, few or many, or as a class when expanded; others skip it.

J: TRBJ2-7; D: TRBD1; V: TRBV10-3; size: .; DNA: TGTGCCATCAAAGATGGACAGGACGACGAGCAGTACTTC; CDR3: CAIKDGQDDEQYF
J: TRBJ2-7; D: TRBD2; V: TRBV11-1; size: .; DNA: TGTCCCAGCAGCTTATATATTCAGCGGGAAAAATCCTACGAGCAGTACTTC; CDR3: CPSSLYIQREKSYEQYF
J: TRBJ2-5; D: .; V: TRBV12-3/TRBV12-4; size: .; DNA: TGTGCCAGCGACCATGTTACGGACCAAGAGACCCAATACTTC; CDR3: CASDHVTDQETQYF
J: TRBJ1-5; D: TRBD1; V: TRBV20-1; size: .; DNA: TGCAGTGTTAGACGACAGGGCCTTGGGCCCCAACATTTT; CDR3: CSVRRQGLGPQHF
J: TRBJ1-2; D: TRBD1; V: TRBV6-5; size: many; DNA: TGTGCCACCCAGGACAGGCGCTCTAACTATGGCTACACCTTC; CDR3: CATQDRRSNYGYTF
J: TRBJ2-7; D: .; V: TRBV30; size: .; DNA: TGTGCCTGGAGTGATGAGACAGGTCCCTTCTATGAGCAGTACTTC; CDR3: CAWSDETGPFYEQYF
J: TRBJ2-3; D: .; V: TRBV24-1; size: many; DNA: TGTGCCACCAGTGACCCCGCCAGTCGGAGCTCAGATACGCAGTATTTT; CDR3: CATSDPASRSSDTQYF
J: TRBJ1-2; D: .; V: TRBV6-5; size: .; DNA: TGTGCCAGCAGATACTCGAGAGGAGAGGGCTATTGCTACACCTTC; CDR3: CASRYSRGEGYCYTF
J: TRBJ2-5; D: .; V: TRBV6-1; size: .; DNA: TGTGCAAGCAGCAGAAGTCGGACCCAGAACTTC; CDR3: CASSRSRTQNF
J: TRBJ2-7; D: .; V: TRBV20-1; size: .; DNA: TGCAGCGTTAGAGATACCGGCGGGGGCTCCTATGAGCAGTACTTC; CDR3: CSVRDTGGGSYEQYF
J: TRBJ2-3; D: .; V: TRBV11-2; size: .; DNA: TGTGCCTGCAGCTTAGTACAGTTCACAGATACGCAGTATTTT; CDR3: CACSLVQFTDTQYF
J: TRBJ2-1; D: TRBD2; V: TRBV24-1; size: .; DNA: TGTGCCACCAGTAACCCCGGACTAGCTTTCAATGAGCAGTTCTTC; CDR3: CATSNPGLAFNEQFF
J: TRBJ2-2; D: .; V: TRBV5-4; size: .; DNA: TGTGCCAACAGCTTTGTGGACGGGGAACTGTTTTTT; CDR3: CANSFVDGELFF
J: TRBJ2-5; D: .; V: TRBV5-5; size: .; DNA: TGTTCCAGCAGCCCCGCCGGGGGTCGAGAGACTCAGTACTTC; CDR3: CSSSPAGGRETQYF
J: TRBJ2-1; D: TRBD1; V: TRBV10-3; size: .; DNA: TGTACCATCGGCTCACCGGGACAGGGGTACAATGAGCAGTTCTTC; CDR3: CTIGSPGQGYNEQFF
J: TRBJ2-3; D: .; V: TRBV12-3/TRBV12-4; size: .; DNA: TGTGCCAGCAGTTCAGTAGCGGAGAGCACAGATATGCAGTATTTT; CDR3: CASSSVAESTDMQYF
J: TRBJ2-7; D: .; V: TRBV20-1; size: .; DNA: TGCAGTGCCTATAATGACCTTTCCTACGAGGAGTACTTC; CDR3: CSAYNDLSYEEYF
J: TRBJ2-3; D: .; V: TRBV28; size: .; DNA: TGTACCAGCACCTTGGGGGGAGATACGCAACATTTT; CDR3: CTSTLGGDTQHF
J: TRBJ2-1; D: TRBD1; V: TRBV11-2; size: .; DNA: TGTGCCAGCAGCTATAGCCCCACAGGGGGCATCTTC; CDR3: CASSYSPTGGIF
J: TRBJ1-2; D: .; V: TRBV19; size: .; DNA: TGTGCCAGTAGTCGGAAAAGCAGCGGGACGCAGCCCTATGGCTACACCTTC; CDR3: CASSRKSSGTQPYGYTF
J: TRBJ2-5; D: .; V: TRBV28; size: .; DNA: TGTGCCTGCACCGTGGGAGTCCAAGAGACCCAGTACTTC; CDR3: CACTVGVQETQYF
J: TRBJ1-1; D: .; V: TRBV12-3/TRBV12-4; size: .; DNA: TGTGCCAGAAGTTCCCTTCGGGCGGGAGCTTTCTTT; CDR3: CARSSLRAGAFF
J: TRBJ2-2; D: .; V: TRBV6-5; size: .; DNA: TGTGCCAGCGGTCACGTAAGACAGCGAGGCACCGGGGAGCTGTCTTTT; CDR3: CASGHVRQRGTGELSF
J: TRBJ1-4; D: .; V: TRBV6-1; size: .; DNA: TGTGCTAGCAGTGGAGTAGAAAAACTGTTTTTT; CDR3: CASSGVEKLFF
J: TRBJ2-2; D: .; V: TRBV20-1; size: .; DNA: TGCAGTTCTAGAAGTTTCGAGAAGCTGTTTTTT; CDR3: CSSRSFEKLFF
J: TRBJ2-2; D: .; V: TRBV5-4; size: many; DNA: TGTGCCAGCAGCCGCTCCGGGGGCGCGAACACCGGGGAGCTGTTTTTT; CDR3: CASSRSGGANTGELFF
J: TRBJ2-3; D: .; V: TRBV12-3/TRBV12-4; size: .; DNA: TGTGCCAGCAGTTTTGAGTGGACATGGAGCACAGATACGCAGTATTTT; CDR3: CASSFEWTWSTDTQYF
J: TRBJ2-5; D: .; V: TRBV6-2/TRBV6-3; size: .; DNA: TGTGCTAGCGGTGGCAGGGGTGAGACCCAGTACTTC; CDR3: CASGGRGETQYF
J: TRBJ1-5; D: .; V: TRBV20-1; size: .; DNA: TGCAGTGCTCTAAGAACCCAGGGGAATCAGCCCCAGCATTTT; CDR3: CSALRTQGNQPQHF
J: TRBJ2-3; D: TRBD1; V: TRBV28; size: .; DNA: TGTGCCAGCCGACAGGGGAATAATCAGCCCCAGTATTTT; CDR3: CASRQGNNQPQYF
J: TRBJ2-1; D: .; V: TRBV29-1; size: .; DNA: TGCAGCGTTGAGTATACGGGTCTGGATAGCTACTACAATGAGCAGTTCTTC; CDR3: CSVEYTGLDSYYNEQFF
J: TRBJ2-2; D: TRBD1; V: TRBV12-3/TRBV12-4; size: .; DNA: TGTGCCAGCAGTTTCGACAGGGGGGCCGTGGAGCTGTTTTTT; CDR3: CASSFDRGAVELFF
J: TRBJ2-2; D: TRBD2; V: TRBV5-1; size: .; DNA: TGCGCCAGCAACGGGGGGGCTAGCCCCACCGGGGATCTGTTTTTT; CDR3: CASNGGASPTGDLFF
J: TRBJ2-1; D: .; V: TRBV6-5; size: .; DNA: TGTGCCAGCAGGTACAGCCCAGGGAGGAATAATCAGTTCTTC; CDR3: CASRYSPGRNNQFF
J: TRBJ2-3; D: .; V: TRBV28; size: .; DNA: TGTATCATCAGTTTAGCACCGAGCACAGATACGCAGTATTTT; CDR3: CIISLAPSTDTQYF
J: TRBJ2-5; D: .; V: TRBV12-3/TRBV12-4; size: .; DNA: TGTGCCAGCAGTTTGACATCCACAGGGACCCCGTACTTC; CDR3: CASSLTSTGTPYF
J: TRBJ2-7; D: TRBD2; V: TRBV6-6; size: medium-sized; DNA: TGTGCCAGCAGATTGACCCCGGGAGGCTACGAGCAGTACTTC; CDR3: CASRLTPGGYEQYF
J: TRBJ2-7; D: .; V: TRBV20-1; size: .; DNA: TGCAGTGCTAGAGATTGGGCAGGAGGCTGGTACGAGCAGTACTTC; CDR3: CSARDWAGGWYEQYF
J: TRBJ2-4; D: TRBD1; V: TRBV5-4; size: .; DNA: TGTGCTAGCTGGGACGCAGGGGGCTCGGACATTCAGTACTTC; CDR3: CASWDAGGSDIQYF
J: TRBJ2-1; D: .; V: TRBV29-1; size: .; DNA: TGCAGCGTTCAAGATCGGCTAACAAGCTCCTATAATGAGCAGTTCTTC; CDR3: CSVQDRLTSSYNEQFF
J: TRBJ2-5; D: .; V: TRBV4-1; size: .; DNA: TGCGCCAACAGCCAAGCCAAGAGGAACGGCCATGAGACCCAGTGCTTC; CDR3: CANSQAKRNGHETQCF
J: TRBJ2-3; D: TRBD1; V: TRBV11-1; size: .; DNA: TGTACCAGCAGAGTGACAGGGATGGATAGGCAGTATTTT; CDR3: CTSRVTGMDRQYF
J: TRBJ2-7; D: TRBD2; V: TRBV6-1; size: .; DNA: TGTGCTAGTAATGGACTAGTGGCCCCCTACGAGCAGTACTTC; CDR3: CASNGLVAPYEQYF
J: TRBJ2-4; D: TRBD2; V: TRBV7-8; size: many; DNA: TGTGCCAGCAGCTTAGCGTTAGCGGGAGGGAGGGCCAAAAACATTCAGTACTTC; CDR3: CASSLALAGGRAKNIQYF